This T cell receptor (beta chain) originates from a study of blood T cells in healthy people across ages. Sample-barcoded 5' priming and a J-beta primer mix drove a second PCR of roughly 6 to 12 cycles. Researchers report that a template-switch adaptor with 12 random nucleotides tagged each cDNA molecule. TCRdb itself ran the 5' RACE reads through MiXCR, one entry per CDR3 protein. The repertoire includes 1.5 million to 2 million distinct CDR3 sequences, around 35% of them detected once, and around 11% sits in the top ten. Broader study findings: A roughly linear fall in TCR beta diversity per million T cells was seen with increasing age.

This clonotype was seen a few times. Its target is not known. Extractions gave at least 5.5 micrograms of total RNA per sample. V shed 0 bases and J 5 bases; nucleotides not matched to a gene: 7. CDR3 size: 15 residues. CDR1 is DFQATT and CDR2 is SNEGSKA in the germline V gene (reference sequence). The material sequenced was blood. The clonotype comes from a woman aged 25 to 45 in good health. The rearrangement links TRBV20-1 to TRBJ2-3; 8 nucleotides match TRBD2. CDR3 residues: CSARDPAGAGDTQYF. CDR3 nucleotide sequence: TGCAGTGCTAGAGATCCAGCGGGGGCCGGAGATACGCAGTATTTT.